These 20 T cell receptor beta chains originate from one sample sequenced in a study of T cell responses to AZD1222 COVID-19 vaccine. Method: immunoSEQ multiplex PCR; TCRdb's copy keeps in-frame clones and lacks some. This sample carries more than 100,000 clones, roughly 89% of them seen once, and the ten largest clones take around 45%. Specimen: peripheral blood, collected on day 0 of AZD1222 vaccination. Receptor source: an adult in good health.

This chain uses TRBV18 with TRBJ2-2, with 7 positions matching TRBD1. CDR1 KGHSH and CDR2 LQKENI come from the germline V gene. V trimming: 3 bases; J trimming: 6 bases; junction bases outside the gene matches: 4. This CDR3 is 14 amino acids long. The CDR3 DNA reads TGTGCCAGCTCACCGGGACAGTATGCCGGGGAGCTGTTTTTT. This codes for CASSPGQYAGELFF.

The sample holds one count of this clone. The chain has TRBV9 and TRBJ2-7, with 10 bases that match TRBD2. Looked up from germline, CDR1 is SGDLS and CDR2 is YYNGEE. The CDR3 runs 17 residues. V was clipped by 0 bases and J by 5 bases; unmatched bases: 11. CDR3 in DNA: TGTGCCAGCAGCGTAGGGGGCCTAGCGGGAGTATATGACGAGCAGTACTTC. Amino acids: CASSVGGLAGVYDEQYF. The entire variable domain, with the rest obtained from reference TRBV9 and TRBJ2-7, is as follows: DSGVTQTPKHLITATGQRVTLRCSPRSGDLSVYWYQQSLDQGLQFLIQYYNGEERAKGNILERFSAQQFPDLHSELNLSSLELGDSALYFCASSVGGLAGVYDEQYFGPGTRLTVT.

The rearrangement links TRBV24-1 to TRBJ2-2; a possible D gene is TRBD1 (7 bases). This CDR3 is built from 16 residues. V was pared by 2 bases and J by 4 bases, with 13 bases between. The germline gives CDR1 KGHDR, CDR2 SFDVKD. The CDR3 is CATSDSRQGGTGELFF. The CDR3 DNA reads TGTGCCACCAGTGATTCCCGACAGGGAGGCACCGGGGAGCTGTTTTTT.

The gene calls are TRBV15 and TRBJ1-4; a possible D gene is TRBD1 (6 bases). The CDR3 sequence is 14 residues long. Trimming stripped 0 bases from V and 8 bases from J, with 10 bases between. Germline assignment: CDR1 LNHNV and CDR2 YYDKDF (reference sequence). The CDR3 loop is CATSRDRGGEKLFF. CDR3 coding DNA: TGTGCCACCAGCAGAGACAGGGGTGGCGAAAAACTGTTTTTT.

The chain joins TRBV5-1 to TRBJ2-1; no firm D call. The CDR3 has 15 residues. V was pared by 4 bases and J by 5 bases, with 16 bases between. Germline assignment: CDR1 SGHRS and CDR2 YFSETQ. This CDR3 reads CASSPLRASDNEQFF. Written as DNA, the CDR3 is TGCGCCAGCAGCCCCCTGCGAGCGTCCGACAATGAGCAGTTCTTC.

CDR3 residues: CASSLRGSHEQYF. In nucleotides, the CDR3 is TGTGCCAGCAGCCTCCGGGGCAGCCACGAGCAGTACTTC. The chain couples TRBV14 to TRBJ2-7; perhaps D is TRBD1 or TRBD2 (5 bases each). Per the germline V gene, CDR1 is SGHDN and CDR2 is FVKESK. This CDR3 region has 13 residues. Trimming pared 4 bases from V and 5 bases from J, leaving 12 bases between.

V usage is TRBV28 and J usage is TRBJ2-7; D remains ambiguous. Trimming pared 5 bases from V and 2 bases from J, leaving 16 bases between. CDR3 length: 15 residues. Germline CDR1 is MDHEN and CDR2 is SYDVKM. CDR3 region: CASSTGGGGTYEQYF. As DNA, the CDR3 is TGTGCCAGCAGTACCGGTGGTGGCGGAACCTACGAGCAGTACTTC.

The V gene is TRBV5-1, the J gene TRBJ2-7; D might be TRBD1 (5 bases). The CDR3 covers 12 residues. The V end lost 6 bases, the J end lost 4 bases, and 11 bases lay between the germline ends. Germline CDR1 is SGHRS and CDR2 is YFSETQ. In nucleotides, the CDR3 is TGCGCCAGCACATATGACAGATACGAGCAGTACTTC. Translated, it gives CASTYDRYEQYF.

The chain is built from TRBV19 and TRBJ2-7; 8 bases are a match to TRBD2. There are 14 residues in the CDR3. With 10 bases clipped from V and 0 bases from J, the junction kept 8 bases outside the gene matches. In germline, CDR1 is LNHDA, CDR2 SQIVND (reference sequence). CDR3 sequence (DNA): TGTGCCACCAAGACTAGCGTAAGCTCCTACGAGCAGTACTTC. It is translated as CATKTSVSSYEQYF.

The chain employs TRBV13 and TRBJ1-4; D gene unclear. Deletions cut 3 bases from V and 0 bases from J, with 5 bases between. Germline lookup yields CDR1 PRHDT and CDR2 FYEKMQ (reference sequence). This CDR3 is built from 14 residues. CDR3 in amino acids: CASSFSATNEKLFF. The CDR3 coding sequence is TGTGCCAGCAGCTTTTCGGCAACTAATGAAAAACTGTTTTTT.

The chain couples TRBV19 to TRBJ1-6; D not resolved. Germline lookup yields CDR1 LNHDA and CDR2 SQIVND (reference sequence). This CDR3 comprises 17 residues. V shed 3 bases and J shed 0 bases, with 12 bases lying between them. The CDR3 DNA reads TGTGCCAGTAGTATTCGCGGTATAAGCTCCTATAATTCACCCCTCCACTTT. The encoded protein is CASSIRGISSYNSPLHF.

The CDR3 sequence is CASSRRTSGSAGANVLTF. The CDR3 DNA follows: TGTGCCAGCAGCCGACGGACTAGCGGGAGTGCTGGGGCCAACGTCCTGACTTTC. The chain carries TRBV7-3 and TRBJ2-6; 13 bases are shared with TRBD2. Germline loops: CDR1 SGHTA, CDR2 FQGTGA. The V and J ends lost 5 bases and 2 bases, in that order; junction bases with no gene match: 6. This CDR3 has 18 residues.

The chain has TRBV19 and TRBJ1-6; TRBD1 agrees at 10 bases. After removal of 6 bases from V and 10 bases from J, the junction contained 9 bases not matched to a gene. The germline CDR1 and CDR2 sequences are LNHDA and SQIVND (reference sequence). The CDR3 is 15 amino acids. The CDR3, as DNA: TGTGCCAGTAGGTCCGGGACAGGGGCTGGATCACCCCTCCACTTT. This encodes CASRSGTGAGSPLHF.

For the CDR3, the DNA is TGTGCCAGCTCACCAACCTCTCAAGAGACCCAGTACTTC. As protein: CASSPTSQETQYF. V is TRBV18 and J is TRBJ2-5; D is undetermined. The germline CDR1 and CDR2 sequences are KGHSH and LQKENI. The CDR3 consists of 13 residues. The V end lost 2 bases, the J end lost 2 bases, and 6 bases lay between the germline ends.

The chain has TRBV3-1 (or the pseudogene TRBV3-2) and TRBJ2-1; the D is unclear. This CDR3 has 14 residues. CDR1 LGHDT and CDR2 YNNKEL come from the germline V gene (reference sequence). Trimming removed 7 bases from V and 5 bases from J, with 15 bases in between. The CDR3 bases are TGTGCCAGCAAACTCTTGAGCAACCACAATGAGCAGTTCTTC. Translated: CASKLLSNHNEQFF.

The gene calls are TRBV4-2 and TRBJ1-2; 8 bases agree with TRBD1. Germline lookup yields CDR1 LGHNA and CDR2 YNFKEQ. Trimming cost V 6 bases and J 8 bases; bases outside gene matches: 14. The CDR3 length is 15 residues. In nucleotides, the CDR3 is TGTGCCAGCAGTCCAACTCAGGGGGCGATTTCGGGCTACACCTTC. This encodes CASSPTQGAISGYTF.

The chain employs TRBV7-2 and TRBJ2-3; D gene uncertain. The CDR3 is 14 residues long. V lost 5 bases and J lost 2, with 11 bases in between. The V gene's germline CDR1 is SGHTA and CDR2 FQGNSA. CDR3 region: CASSSRRHTDTQYF. In DNA, the CDR3 is TGTGCCAGCAGCAGCAGGAGACACACAGATACGCAGTATTTT. Full variable domain (missing parts from reference TRBV7-2 and TRBJ2-3): GAGVSQSPSNKVTEKGKDVELRCDPISGHTALYWYRQSLGQGLEFLIYFQGNSAPDKSGLPSDRFSAERTGGSVSTLTIQRTQQEDSAVYLCASSSRRHTDTQYFGPGTRLTVL.

The genes are TRBV27 and TRBJ1-2; weak D call: TRBD1 (5 bases). Germline values: CDR1 MNHEY, CDR2 SMNVEV (reference sequence). The V end was cut by 5 bases, the J end by 7 bases, with 11 bases between. The CDR3 runs to 12 residues. CDR3 sequence reads: CASSRRGGGYTF. CDR3 coding DNA: TGTGCCAGCAGTAGGAGGGGAGGTGGCTACACCTTC.

The V and J genes are TRBV6-5 and TRBJ2-7; a weak D match, TRBD1 (6 bases). CDR3 length equals 13 residues. Trimming stripped 6 bases from V and 6 bases from J, with 15 bases between. CDR1 and CDR2 (germline): MNHEY, SVGAGI. The CDR3 nucleotides are TGTGCCAGCAGGAGCAACAGGGCGGGCGAGCAGTACTTC. Translating gives CASRSNRAGEQYF.

The chain recombines TRBV20-1 with TRBJ1-2; D remains unclear. In germline, CDR1 is DFQATT, CDR2 SNEGSKA (reference sequence). The CDR3 length is 10 residues. V lost 6 bases and J lost 6, with 8 bases in between. Here the CDR3 reads CSAQENGYTF. The CDR3 nucleotides read TGCAGTGCCCAAGAGAATGGCTACACCTTC.